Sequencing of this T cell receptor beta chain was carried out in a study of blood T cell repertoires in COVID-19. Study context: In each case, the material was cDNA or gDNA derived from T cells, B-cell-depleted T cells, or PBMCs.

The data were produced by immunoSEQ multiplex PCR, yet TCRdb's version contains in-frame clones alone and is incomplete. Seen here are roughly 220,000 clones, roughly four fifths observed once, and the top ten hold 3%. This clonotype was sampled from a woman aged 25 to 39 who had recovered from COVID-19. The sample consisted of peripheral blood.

Here the CDR3 reads CASSSSSGRANEQFF. CDR3 coding DNA: TGTGCCAGCAGCAGCTCTAGCGGGAGGGCTAATGAGCAGTTCTTC. The chain links TRBV7-9 to TRBJ2-1, with 12 bases matching TRBD2. CDR1 and CDR2 from the germline V gene are SEHNR and FQNEAQ (reference sequence). V dropped 5 bases and J dropped 7; count of bases not matched to a gene: 6. There are 15 residues in the CDR3.